This is a list of T cell receptor beta chains from one sample in a study of CD8+CD57+ T cells in acquired aplastic anemia. One entry per CDR3 protein results from TCRdb running MiXCR on the reads. This table holds 100,000 to 150,000 distinct CDR3 sequences, almost 40% found once. The sample consisted of sorted CD4+, CD8+, or CD8+CD57+ T cells (not recorded which) from PBMCs. These receptor sequences come from a human donor with aplastic anemia. The CDR3 runs from the conserved cysteine through the conserved F or W. Each record gives: D gene, J gene, clone size, V gene, CDR3 protein, CDR3 DNA. The D gene is left open where the match is weak. Size is stated for part of the rows, as once, few or many counts, or as a class when the clone is expanded.

. | TRBJ1-1 | many | TRBV10-3 | CAIGGHQNTEAFF | TGTGCCATCGGGGGACACCAGAACACTGAAGCTTTCTTT
. | TRBJ2-1 | . | TRBV29-1 | CSAPSELGGTYNEQFF | TGCAGTGCCCCCAGTGAACTGGGGGGCACCTACAATGAGCAGTTCTTC
. | TRBJ2-2 | . | TRBV10-2 | CASSGTESGELFF | TGCGCCAGCAGTGGGACAGAATCCGGGGAGCTGTTTTTT
. | TRBJ2-7 | . | TRBV10-1 | CASSDRQGSPYEQYF | TGCGCCAGCAGTGATCGGCAGGGGTCGCCTTACGAGCAGTACTTC
TRBD1 | TRBJ1-4 | once | TRBV14 | CASSQESGDRAGEKLFF | TGTGCCAGCAGCCAAGAGTCCGGGGACAGGGCGGGGGAAAAACTGTTTTTT
. | TRBJ1-2 | . | TRBV15 | CATSAEALRGYTF | TGTGCCACCAGCGCAGAGGCCCTGCGTGGCTACACCTTC
TRBD2 | TRBJ2-1 | . | TRBV15 | CATSRDRTSYNEQFF | TGTGCCACCAGCAGAGACCGGACTAGCTACAATGAGCAGTTCTTC
. | TRBJ1-2 | few | TRBV3-1 | CASSQVGQKGYTF | TGTGCCAGCAGCCAAGTGGGGCAGAAGGGCTACACCTTC
. | TRBJ1-4 | many | TRBV5-1 | CASSWGHDNEKLFF | TGCGCCAGCAGCTGGGGGCATGATAATGAAAAACTGTTTTTT
. | TRBJ2-5 | . | TRBV24-1 | CATSDDFSTETQYF | TGTGCCACCAGTGACGACTTTTCGACGGAGACCCAGTACTTC
. | TRBJ1-6 | . | TRBV11-2 | CACSLRRSSCNSPLHF | TGTGCCTGCAGCTTAAGACGGAGCTCCTGTAATTCACCCCTCCACTTT
. | TRBJ1-3 | many | TRBV9 | CASSPSGAGNTIYF | TGTGCCAGCAGCCCTTCAGGGGCTGGAAACACCATATATTTT
. | TRBJ1-2 | . | TRBV12-3/TRBV12-4 | CASSLTDANYGYTF | TGTGCCAGCAGTTTAACAGATGCTAACTATGGCTACACCTTC
. | TRBJ1-5 | . | TRBV11-2 | CASSRNLNLDGSNQPQHF | TGTGCCAGCAGCCGAAACCTGAATCTCGACGGTAGCAATCAGCCCCAGCACTTT
. | TRBJ1-2 | . | TRBV18 | CASSPGHNNYGYTF | TGTGCCAGCTCACCAGGACATAATAACTATGGCTACACCTTC
. | TRBJ1-3 | . | TRBV15 | CATSKAGLGNTIYF | TGTGCCACCAGCAAGGCGGGGCTGGGAAACACCATATATTTT
. | TRBJ2-7 | . | TRBV7-9 | CASSLQSYEQYF | TGTGCCAGCAGCCTGCAGTCCTACGAGCAGTACTTC
. | TRBJ2-3 | . | TRBV29-1 | CSPIDRLHNTDTQYF | TGCAGCCCCATCGATCGCTTGCACAACACAGATACGCAGTATTTT
. | TRBJ1-1 | . | TRBV9 | CASSRGDTEAFF | TGTGCCAGCAGCCGGGGTGACACTGAAGCTTTCTTT
. | TRBJ2-7 | . | TRBV5-1 | CASSLVGDQGTEQYF | TGCGCCAGCAGCTTGGTGGGGGACCAAGGAACCGAGCAGTACTTC
. | TRBJ2-5 | . | TRBV7-8 | CASRPQGQETQYF | TGTGCCAGCAGACCTCAAGGACAAGAGACCCAGTACTTC
. | TRBJ1-2 | . | TRBV7-2 | CASSWSRVDYGYTF | TGTGCCAGCAGCTGGAGCAGGGTAGACTATGGCTACACCTTC
. | TRBJ2-3 | few | TRBV6-5 | CASSYNPRFTDTQYF | TGTGCCAGCAGTTATAACCCCAGGTTCACAGATACGCAGTATTTT
. | TRBJ1-1 | many | TRBV10-2 | CASSYRDIVKEAFF | TGCGCCAGCAGTTACCGGGACATTGTTAAAGAAGCTTTCTTT
. | TRBJ2-5 | few | TRBV4-1 | CASSQSPGSRPGETQYF | TGCGCCAGCAGCCAAAGCCCAGGGTCTCGCCCGGGAGAGACCCAGTACTTC
TRBD1 | TRBJ1-6 | . | TRBV25-1 | CASSESIGGTGATHFNSPLHF | TGTGCCAGCAGTGAAAGTATCGGCGGGACAGGGGCTACCCACTTTAATTCACCCCTCCACTTT